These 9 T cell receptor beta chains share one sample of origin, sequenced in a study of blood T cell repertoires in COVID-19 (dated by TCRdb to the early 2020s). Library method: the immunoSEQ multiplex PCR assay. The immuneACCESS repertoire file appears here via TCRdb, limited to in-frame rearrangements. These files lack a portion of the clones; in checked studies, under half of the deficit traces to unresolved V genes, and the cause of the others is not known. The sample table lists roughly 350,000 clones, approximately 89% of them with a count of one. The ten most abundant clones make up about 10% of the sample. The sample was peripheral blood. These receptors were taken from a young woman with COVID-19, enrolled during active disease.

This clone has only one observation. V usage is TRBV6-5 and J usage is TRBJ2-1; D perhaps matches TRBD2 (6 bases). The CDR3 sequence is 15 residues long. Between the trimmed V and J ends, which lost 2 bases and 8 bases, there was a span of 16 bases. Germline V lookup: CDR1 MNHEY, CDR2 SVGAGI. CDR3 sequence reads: CASSYDGSRGHEQFF. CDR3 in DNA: TGTGCCAGCAGTTACGACGGGAGTCGTGGGCATGAGCAGTTCTTC.

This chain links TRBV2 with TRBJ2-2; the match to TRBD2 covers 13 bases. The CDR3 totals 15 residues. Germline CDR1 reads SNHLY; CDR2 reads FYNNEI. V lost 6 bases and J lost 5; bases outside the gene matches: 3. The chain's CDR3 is CASRLAGGRTGELFF. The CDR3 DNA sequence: TGTGCCAGCAGACTAGCGGGAGGGCGAACCGGGGAGCTGTTTTTT.

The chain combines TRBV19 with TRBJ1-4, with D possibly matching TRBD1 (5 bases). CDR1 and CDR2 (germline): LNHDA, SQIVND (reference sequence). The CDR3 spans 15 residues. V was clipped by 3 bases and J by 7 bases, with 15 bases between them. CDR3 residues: CASSISTALGEKLFF. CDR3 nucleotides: TGTGCCAGTAGTATTTCGACAGCCTTGGGTGAAAAACTGTTTTTT.

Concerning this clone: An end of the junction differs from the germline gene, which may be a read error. CDR3 in DNA: TGCGCCCGCAGTGGGGGGGTGGGGACTAGCGGGAGAACCCTCTCCTACGAGCAGTACTTC. Its protein product is CARSGGVGTSGRTLSYEQYF. The chain uses TRBV10-1 and TRBJ2-7; 14 bases are shared with TRBD2. The CDR3 is 20 residues long. Germline CDR1 WNHNN, CDR2 SYGVQD (reference sequence).

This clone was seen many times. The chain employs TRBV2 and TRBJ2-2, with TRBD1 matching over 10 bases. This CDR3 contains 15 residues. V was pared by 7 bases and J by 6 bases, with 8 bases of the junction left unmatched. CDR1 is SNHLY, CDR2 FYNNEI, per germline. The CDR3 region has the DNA TGTGCCAGCAACCCCGGACAGGGGGAATCCGGGGAGCTGTTTTTT. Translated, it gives CASNPGQGESGELFF.

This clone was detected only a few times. CDR3: CASSQGGPTNEKLFF. CDR3 coding DNA: TGTGCCAGCAGCCAGGGGGGGCCAACTAATGAAAAACTGTTTTTT. The V gene is TRBV3-1 (or the pseudogene TRBV3-2), the J gene TRBJ1-4; tentative D call: TRBD1 (6 bases). The germline V gene has CDR1 LGHDT and CDR2 YNNKEL (reference sequence). This CDR3 contains 15 residues. Deletions cut 3 bases from V and 0 bases from J, with 8 bases between.

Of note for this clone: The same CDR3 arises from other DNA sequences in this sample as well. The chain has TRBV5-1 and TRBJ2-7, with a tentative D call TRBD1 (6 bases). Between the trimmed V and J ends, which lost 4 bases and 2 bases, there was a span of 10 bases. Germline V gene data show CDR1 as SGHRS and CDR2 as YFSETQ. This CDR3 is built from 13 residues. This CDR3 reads CASSPEGAYEQYF. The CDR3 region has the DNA TGCGCCAGCAGCCCCGAGGGGGCCTACGAGCAGTACTTC.

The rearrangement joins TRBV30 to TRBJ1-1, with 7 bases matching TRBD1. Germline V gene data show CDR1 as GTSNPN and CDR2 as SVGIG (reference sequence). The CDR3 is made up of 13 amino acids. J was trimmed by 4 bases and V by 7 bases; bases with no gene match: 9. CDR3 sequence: CALRTGGPTEAFF. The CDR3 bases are TGTGCCTTACGGACAGGCGGCCCCACTGAAGCTTTCTTT.

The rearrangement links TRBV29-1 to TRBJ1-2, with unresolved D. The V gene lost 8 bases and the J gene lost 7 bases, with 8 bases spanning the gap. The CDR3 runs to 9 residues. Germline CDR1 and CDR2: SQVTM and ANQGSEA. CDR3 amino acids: CSTEGGYTF. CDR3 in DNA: TGCAGCACCGAGGGTGGCTACACCTTC. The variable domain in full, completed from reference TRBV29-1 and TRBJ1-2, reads SAVISQKPSRDICQRGTSLTIQCQVDSQVTMMFWYRQQPGQSLTLIATANQGSEATYESGFVIDKFPISRPNLTFSTLTVSNMSPEDSSIYLCSTEGGYTFGSGTRLTVV.